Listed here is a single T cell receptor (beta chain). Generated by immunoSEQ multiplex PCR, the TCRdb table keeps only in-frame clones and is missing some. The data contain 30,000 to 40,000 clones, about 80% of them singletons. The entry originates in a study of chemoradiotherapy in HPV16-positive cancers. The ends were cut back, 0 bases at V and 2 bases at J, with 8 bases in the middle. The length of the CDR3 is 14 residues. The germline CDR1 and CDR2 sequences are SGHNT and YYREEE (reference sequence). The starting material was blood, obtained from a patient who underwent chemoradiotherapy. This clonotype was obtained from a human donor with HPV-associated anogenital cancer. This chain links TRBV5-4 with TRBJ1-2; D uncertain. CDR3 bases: TGTGCCAGCAGCTTGGCCCCAGTAAACTATGGCTACACCTTC. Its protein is CASSLAPVNYGYTF.